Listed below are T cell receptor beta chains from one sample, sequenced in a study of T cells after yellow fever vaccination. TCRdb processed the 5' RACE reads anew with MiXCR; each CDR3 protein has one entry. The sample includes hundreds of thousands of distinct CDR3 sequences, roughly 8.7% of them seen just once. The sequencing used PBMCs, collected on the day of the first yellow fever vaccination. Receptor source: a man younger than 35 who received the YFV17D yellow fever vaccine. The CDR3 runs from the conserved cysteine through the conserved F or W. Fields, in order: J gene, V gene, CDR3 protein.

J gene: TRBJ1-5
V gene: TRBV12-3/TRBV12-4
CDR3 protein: CASSNDQPQHF

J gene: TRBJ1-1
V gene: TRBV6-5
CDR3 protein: CASSYTPRDTEAFF

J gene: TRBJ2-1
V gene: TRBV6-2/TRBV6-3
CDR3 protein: CASTKAGGTSGASSYNEQFF

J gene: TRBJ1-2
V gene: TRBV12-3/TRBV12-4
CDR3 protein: CASSRDREGYTF

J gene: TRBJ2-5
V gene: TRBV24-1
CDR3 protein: CATSDFRGTGETQYF

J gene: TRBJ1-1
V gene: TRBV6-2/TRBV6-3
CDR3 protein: CASRGQGSTEAFF

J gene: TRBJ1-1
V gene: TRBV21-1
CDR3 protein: CASSKEVGAPEAFF

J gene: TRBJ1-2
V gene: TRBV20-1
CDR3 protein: CSAAGGAETGGYTF

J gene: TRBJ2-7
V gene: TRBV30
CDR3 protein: CAWDTGAEEQYF

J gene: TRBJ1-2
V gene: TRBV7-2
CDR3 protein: CASSFKGEGAGGYTF

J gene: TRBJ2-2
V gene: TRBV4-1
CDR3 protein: CASSPRSGLAGAHTGELFF

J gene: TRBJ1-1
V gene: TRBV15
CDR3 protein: CATSRGPVNTEAFF

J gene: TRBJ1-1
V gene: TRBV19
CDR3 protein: CASRDFGTANTEAFF

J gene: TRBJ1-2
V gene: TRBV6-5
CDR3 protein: CASSYTSGGLDYGYTF

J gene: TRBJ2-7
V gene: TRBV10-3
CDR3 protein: CAVDQGAKSYEQYF

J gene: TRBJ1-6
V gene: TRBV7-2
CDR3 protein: CASSLVGGPSNSPLHF